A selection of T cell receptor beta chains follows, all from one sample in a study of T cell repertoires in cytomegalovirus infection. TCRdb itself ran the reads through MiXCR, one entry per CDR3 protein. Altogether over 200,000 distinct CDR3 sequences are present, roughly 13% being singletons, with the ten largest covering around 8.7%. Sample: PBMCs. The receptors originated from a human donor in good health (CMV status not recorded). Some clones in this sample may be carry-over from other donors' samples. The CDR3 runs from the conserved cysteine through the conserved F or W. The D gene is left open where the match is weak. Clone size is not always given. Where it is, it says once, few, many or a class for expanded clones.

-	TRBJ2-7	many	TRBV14	TGTGCCAGCAGGTCGACGACGGATTACTCCTACGAGCAGTACTTC	CASRSTTDYSYEQYF
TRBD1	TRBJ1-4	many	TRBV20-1	TGCAGTGCGCCGCAGGGGGCCAAAGAAAAACTGTTTTTT	CSAPQGAKEKLFF
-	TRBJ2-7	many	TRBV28	TGTGCCAGCAGTCCCCTGGGGGGGGGCCGAGGATCCTACGAGCAGTACTTC	CASSPLGGGRGSYEQYF
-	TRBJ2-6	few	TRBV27	TGTGCCAGCAGTCCCCTCACGAGGTTCGGGGCTGGGGCCAACGTCCTGACTTTC	CASSPLTRFGAGANVLTF
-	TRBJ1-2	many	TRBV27	TGTGCCAGCAGTCCAATCACCTTC	CASSPITF
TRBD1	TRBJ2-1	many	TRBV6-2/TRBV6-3	TGTGCCAGCAGCGACAGGGGCAATGAGCAGTTCTTC	CASSDRGNEQFF
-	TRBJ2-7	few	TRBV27	TGTGCCAGCAGTTTAACGTCCCAGGGAACCTACGAGCAGTACTTC	CASSLTSQGTYEQYF
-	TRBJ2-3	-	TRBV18	TGTGCCAGCTCACCAAACGGGGCAAGCACAGATACGCAGTATTTT	CASSPNGASTDTQYF
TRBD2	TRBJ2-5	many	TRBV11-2	TGTGCCAGCAGCTTAGGCCTTAGCGGGAGGTATGAGACCCAGTACTTC	CASSLGLSGRYETQYF
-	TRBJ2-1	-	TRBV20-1	TGCAGTGCTAGAGATTCCTTGAGCTCCTACAATGAGCAGTTCTTC	CSARDSLSSYNEQFF
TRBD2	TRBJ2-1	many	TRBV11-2	TGTGCCAGCAGCTTGCGTGTCGGGACTAGTAATGAGCAGTTCTTC	CASSLRVGTSNEQFF
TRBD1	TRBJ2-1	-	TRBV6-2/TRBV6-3	TGTGCCAGCAGCAAGACGCAGGGGGACGGAGAGCAGTTCTTC	CASSKTQGDGEQFF
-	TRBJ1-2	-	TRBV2	TGTGCCAGCAGCGAGAGCCAGGGTAGGGTTGGCTACACCTTC	CASSESQGRVGYTF
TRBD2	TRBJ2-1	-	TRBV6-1	TGTGCCAGCACCCTAGCGGGGGGAACCAGGGGCAATGAGCAGTTCTTC	CASTLAGGTRGNEQFF
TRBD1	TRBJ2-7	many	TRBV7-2	TGTGCCAGCAGCTCTCCGGGACAGGTCTACGAGCAGTACTTC	CASSSPGQVYEQYF